The 13 T cell receptor beta chains in this list originate from one sample, sequenced in a study of low-dose radiotherapy and immunotherapy resistance in tumors. Primers used for first-strand cDNA, a TRAV- and TRBV-specific set, covered both alpha and beta chains. TCRs were put through around 20 PCR cycles of amplification with Phusion. A constant-region primer and the V-primer adapter served as the primer pair. TCRdb re-called the reads through MiXCR, storing one row per CDR3 protein. The sample has 8,800 or so distinct CDR3 sequences; around 80% are singletons. The receptors stem from a human donor with advanced metastatic prostate, ovarian, gallbladder or colorectal cancer (not recorded which). This table probably holds off-target reads from a library built for another chain.

J is TRBJ1-6 and V is TRBV6-6, with TRBD1 as a possible D gene (6 bases). CDR3 length equals 14 residues. V was pared by 7 bases and J by 6 bases, with 13 bases between. From germline, CDR1 is MNHNY and CDR2 SVGAGI (reference sequence). The CDR3 loop reads CASTMTGVNSPLHF. The CDR3 bases are TGTGCCAGCACCATGACAGGCGTTAATTCACCCCTCCACTTT.

There are a few counts of this clonotype. The V and J genes are TRBV5-1 and TRBJ2-1; D unclear. Germline V gene lookup returns CDR1 SGHRS and CDR2 YFSETQ. V was trimmed by 0 bases and J by 9 bases, leaving 10 bases between them. CDR3 length: 13 residues. CDR3 region: CASSLAAPGEQFF. The CDR3 DNA reads TGCGCCAGCAGCTTGGCGGCGCCGGGTGAGCAGTTCTTC.

The gene calls are TRBV28 and TRBJ2-1; 9 nucleotides agree with TRBD1. V lost 6 bases, J lost 3 bases, and 6 bases stayed unmatched. Germline V gene lookup returns CDR1 MDHEN and CDR2 SYDVKM. The CDR3 spans 15 residues. The CDR3 DNA follows: TGTGCCAGCAGCCGGGGGGACAGGGACTACAATGAGCAGTTCTTC. Its translation: CASSRGDRDYNEQFF.

The chain recombines TRBV3-1 with TRBJ1-2; possibly TRBD1 for D (5 bases). Deletions cut 4 bases from V and 1 base from J, with 10 bases between. CDR3 size: 14 residues. The germline V gene encodes CDR1 LGHDT and CDR2 YNNKEL (reference sequence). CDR3 in amino acids: CASSLRQNNYGYTF. The CDR3 DNA is TGTGCCAGCAGCCTCCGACAGAATAACTATGGCTACACCTTC.

The chain combines TRBV5-1 with TRBJ1-1; D remains ambiguous. The germline V gene has CDR1 SGHRS and CDR2 YFSETQ. The CDR3 sequence is 15 residues long. V was pared by 4 bases and J by 6 bases, with 19 bases between. CDR3 loop: CASSVMARDGAEAFF. CDR3 coding DNA: TGCGCCAGCAGCGTAATGGCGAGGGATGGGGCTGAAGCTTTCTTT.

The genes are TRBV3-1 and TRBJ2-7, with 11 bases lining up with TRBD1. Trimming cost V 4 bases and J 3 bases; bases outside gene matches: 2. This CDR3 has 14 amino acids. Germline assignment: CDR1 LGHDT and CDR2 YNNKEL (reference sequence). The CDR3, as DNA: TGTGCCAGCAGCCTGGGACAGGGGGTCTACGAGCAGTACTTC. Translated: CASSLGQGVYEQYF.

The chain is built from TRBV6-8 and TRBJ2-3; no definite D call. The germline CDR1 and CDR2 sequences are MNHGY and SAAAGT. Trimming removed 6 bases from V and 3 bases from J, with 10 bases in between. The CDR3 runs to 13 residues. CDR3 amino acids: CASRFRWTDTQYF. The CDR3 DNA is TGTGCCAGCAGGTTTAGGTGGACAGATACGCAGTATTTT.

The gene calls are TRBV3-1 and TRBJ2-5; D not resolved. The CDR3 is made up of 17 amino acids. The germline V and J ends were trimmed by 5 bases and 5 bases, with 24 bases remaining between them. CDR1 and CDR2 (germline): LGHDT, YNNKEL (reference sequence). The CDR3: CASSSGPDVQIVETQYF. The DNA for the CDR3 is TGTGCCAGCAGCTCCGGACCCGATGTACAAATTGTGGAGACCCAGTACTTC.

The chain employs TRBV19 and TRBJ2-3; 9 bases agree with TRBD1. The V segment lost 6 bases and the J segment 5 bases; nucleotides outside the gene matches: 6. The CDR3 is made up of 14 amino acids. Germline loops: CDR1 LNHDA, CDR2 SQIVND (reference sequence). CDR3 amino acids: CASSWTGAVDTQYF. CDR3 sequence (DNA): TGTGCCAGTAGCTGGACAGGGGCGGTAGATACGCAGTATTTT.

The chain joins TRBV13 to TRBJ2-7, with D unresolved. V lost 0 bases, J lost 1 base, and 13 bases lay in between. The CDR3 extends over 16 amino acids. The germline V gene encodes CDR1 PRHDT and CDR2 FYEKMQ (reference sequence). The CDR3 loop reads CASSLGSQEVSYEQYF. DNA for the CDR3: TGTGCCAGCAGCTTAGGGTCGCAGGAAGTATCCTACGAGCAGTACTTC.

CDR3 amino acids: CSARDRFNEQFF. Here the CDR3 DNA reads TGCAGTGCTAGAGATCGGTTTAATGAGCAGTTCTTC. The V call is TRBV20-1, the J call TRBJ2-1; D remains ambiguous. V lost 0 bases to trimming and J lost 7 bases, with 7 bases between them. The CDR3 contains 12 residues. From germline, CDR1 is DFQATT and CDR2 SNEGSKA (reference sequence).

V usage is TRBV3-1 and J usage is TRBJ2-7; 8 bases are shared with TRBD2. In germline, CDR1 is LGHDT, CDR2 YNNKEL (reference sequence). The CDR3 has 16 amino acids. J gave up 3 bases and V 1 base, and 8 bases lay outside the gene matches. CDR3 amino acids: CASSQARGSGSYEQYF. For the CDR3, the DNA is TGTGCCAGCAGCCAAGCCCGGGGGAGCGGGAGCTACGAGCAGTACTTC.

Concerning this clonotype: A read error may account for a junction end that differs from germline. CDR3 sequence: CASSLGIAGRETQYF. DNA for the CDR3: TGTGCCAGCAGCTTGGGGATAGCGGGCAGGGAGACCCAGTACTTC. The rearrangement links TRBV5-3 to TRBJ2-5; 7 bases are a match to TRBD2. TRBV5-3 is noted as an ORF with a role that remains uncertain. The CDR3 runs to 15 residues.